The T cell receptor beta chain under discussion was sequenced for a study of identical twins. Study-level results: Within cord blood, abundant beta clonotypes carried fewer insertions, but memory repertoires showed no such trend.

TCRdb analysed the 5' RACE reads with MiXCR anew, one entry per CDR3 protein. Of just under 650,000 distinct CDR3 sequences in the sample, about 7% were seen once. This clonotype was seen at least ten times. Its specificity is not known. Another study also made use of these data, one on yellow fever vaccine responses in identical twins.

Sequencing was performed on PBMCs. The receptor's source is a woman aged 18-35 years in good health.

The CDR3 is CASSRSGTGGTNEQFF. In nucleotides, the CDR3 is TGCGCCAGCAGCCGCTCCGGGACAGGGGGTACCAATGAGCAGTTCTTC. The V and J genes are TRBV4-1 and TRBJ2-1; 11 bases are a match to TRBD1. Germline V gene lookup returns CDR1 MGHRA and CDR2 YSYEKL. There are 16 residues in the CDR3. V lost 4 bases and J lost 6; bases outside the gene matches: 8.